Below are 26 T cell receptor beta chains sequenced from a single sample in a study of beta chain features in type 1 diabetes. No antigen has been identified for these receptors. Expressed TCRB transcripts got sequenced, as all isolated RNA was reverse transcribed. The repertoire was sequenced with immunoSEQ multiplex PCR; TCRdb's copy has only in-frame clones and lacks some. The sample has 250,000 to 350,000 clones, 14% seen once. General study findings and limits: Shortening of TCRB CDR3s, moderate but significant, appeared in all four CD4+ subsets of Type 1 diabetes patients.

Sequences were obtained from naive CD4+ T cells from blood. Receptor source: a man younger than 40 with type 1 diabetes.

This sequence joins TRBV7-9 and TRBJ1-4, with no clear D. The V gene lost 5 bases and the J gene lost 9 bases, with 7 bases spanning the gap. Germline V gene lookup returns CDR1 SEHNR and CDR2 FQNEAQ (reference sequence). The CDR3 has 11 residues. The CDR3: CASSIQKKLFF. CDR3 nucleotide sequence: TGTGCCAGCAGCATCCAGAAAAAACTGTTTTTT.

The DNA of the CDR3 is TGTGCCAGCAGCCAAGAAGAGGTTTCACCCCTCCACTTT. Protein product: CASSQEEVSPLHF. The chain is built from TRBV4-2 and TRBJ1-6; D gene uncertain. The CDR3 length is 13 residues. V dropped 0 bases and J dropped 9 bases, with 6 bases sitting between them. CDR1 is LGHNA, CDR2 YNFKEQ, per germline.

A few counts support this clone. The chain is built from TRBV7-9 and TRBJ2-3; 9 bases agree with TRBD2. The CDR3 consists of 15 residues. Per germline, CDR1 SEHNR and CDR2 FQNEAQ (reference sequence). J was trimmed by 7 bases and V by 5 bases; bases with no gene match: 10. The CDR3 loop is CASSPRAAGGNTQYF. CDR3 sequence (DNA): TGTGCCAGCAGCCCTAGGGCAGCGGGAGGAAATACGCAGTATTTT.

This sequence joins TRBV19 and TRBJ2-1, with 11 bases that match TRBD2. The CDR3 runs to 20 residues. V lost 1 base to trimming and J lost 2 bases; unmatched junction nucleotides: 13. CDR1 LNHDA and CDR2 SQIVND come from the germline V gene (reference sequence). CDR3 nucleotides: TGTGCCAGTAGTATAGCCAGGACTAGCGGGCCGAAATTGGCCTACAATGAGCAGTTCTTC. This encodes CASSIARTSGPKLAYNEQFF. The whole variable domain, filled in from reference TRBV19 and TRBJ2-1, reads DGGITQSPKYLFRKEGQNVTLSCEQNLNHDAMYWYRQDPGQGLRLIYYSQIVNDFQKGDIAEGYSVSREKKESFPLTVTSAQKNPTAFYLCASSIARTSGPKLAYNEQFFGPGTRLTVL.

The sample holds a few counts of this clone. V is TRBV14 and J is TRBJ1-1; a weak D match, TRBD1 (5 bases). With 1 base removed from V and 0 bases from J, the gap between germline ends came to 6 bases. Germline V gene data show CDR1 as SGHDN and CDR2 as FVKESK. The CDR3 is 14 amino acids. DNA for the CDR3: TGTGCCAGCAGCCAAGGGGGCATGAACACTGAAGCTTTCTTT. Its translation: CASSQGGMNTEAFF.

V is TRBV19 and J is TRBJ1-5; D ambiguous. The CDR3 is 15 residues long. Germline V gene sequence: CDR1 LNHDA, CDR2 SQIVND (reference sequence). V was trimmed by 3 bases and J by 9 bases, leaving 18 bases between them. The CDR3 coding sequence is TGTGCCAGTAGTATGGCCCCCGAATATTATCGGCCCCAGCATTTT. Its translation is CASSMAPEYYRPQHF.

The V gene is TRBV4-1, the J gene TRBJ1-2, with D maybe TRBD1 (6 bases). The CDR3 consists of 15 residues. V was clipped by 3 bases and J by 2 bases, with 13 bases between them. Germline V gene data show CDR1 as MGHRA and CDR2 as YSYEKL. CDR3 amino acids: CASSHPGGPNYGYTF. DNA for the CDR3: TGCGCCAGCAGCCACCCCGGGGGGCCCAACTATGGCTACACCTTC.

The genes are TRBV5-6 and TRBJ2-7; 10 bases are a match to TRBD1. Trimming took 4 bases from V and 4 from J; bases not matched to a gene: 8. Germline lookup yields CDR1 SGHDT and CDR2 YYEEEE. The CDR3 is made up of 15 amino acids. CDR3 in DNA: TGTGCCAGCAGCAGACAGGGGGCGAAGTGGTACGAGCAGTACTTC. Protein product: CASSRQGAKWYEQYF.

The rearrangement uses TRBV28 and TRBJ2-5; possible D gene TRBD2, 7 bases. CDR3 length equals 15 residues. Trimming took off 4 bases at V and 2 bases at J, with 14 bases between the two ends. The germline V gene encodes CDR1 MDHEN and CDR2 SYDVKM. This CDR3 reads CASSSPGGLQETQYF. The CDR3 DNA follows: TGTGCCAGCAGTTCTCCCGGGGGGCTACAAGAGACCCAGTACTTC.

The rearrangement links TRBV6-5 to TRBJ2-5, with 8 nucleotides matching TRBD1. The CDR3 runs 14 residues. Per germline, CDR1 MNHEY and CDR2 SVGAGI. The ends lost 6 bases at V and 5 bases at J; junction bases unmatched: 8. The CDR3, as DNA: TGTGCCAGCAGAACAAGACAGGGGTGGGAGACCCAGTACTTC. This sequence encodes CASRTRQGWETQYF.

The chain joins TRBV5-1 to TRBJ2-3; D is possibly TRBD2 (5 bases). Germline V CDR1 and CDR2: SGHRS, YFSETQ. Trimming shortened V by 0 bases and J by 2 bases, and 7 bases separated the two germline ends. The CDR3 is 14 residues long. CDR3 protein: CASSLGGPTDTQYF. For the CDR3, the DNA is TGCGCCAGCAGCTTGGGCGGGCCCACAGATACGCAGTATTTT.

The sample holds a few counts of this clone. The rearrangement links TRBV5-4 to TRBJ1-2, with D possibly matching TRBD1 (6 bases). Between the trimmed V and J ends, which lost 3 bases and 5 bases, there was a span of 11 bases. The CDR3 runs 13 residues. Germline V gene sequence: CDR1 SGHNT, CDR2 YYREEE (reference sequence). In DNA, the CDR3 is TGTGCCAGCAGCTACGACAGGAGATATGGCTACACCTTC. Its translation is CASSYDRRYGYTF.

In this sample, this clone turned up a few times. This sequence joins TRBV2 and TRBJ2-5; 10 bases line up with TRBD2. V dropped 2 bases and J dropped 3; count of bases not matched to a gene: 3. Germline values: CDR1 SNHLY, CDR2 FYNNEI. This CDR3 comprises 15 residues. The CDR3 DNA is TGTGCCAGCAGTGAAAACCTAGCGGGAGAAGAGACCCAGTACTTC. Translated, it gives CASSENLAGEETQYF.

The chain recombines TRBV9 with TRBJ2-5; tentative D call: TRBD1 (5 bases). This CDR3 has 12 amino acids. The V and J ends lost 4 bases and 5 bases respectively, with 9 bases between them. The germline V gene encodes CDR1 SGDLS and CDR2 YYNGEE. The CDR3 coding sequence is TGTGCCAGCAGCTCCTCAGGGGAGACCCAGTACTTC. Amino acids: CASSSSGETQYF.

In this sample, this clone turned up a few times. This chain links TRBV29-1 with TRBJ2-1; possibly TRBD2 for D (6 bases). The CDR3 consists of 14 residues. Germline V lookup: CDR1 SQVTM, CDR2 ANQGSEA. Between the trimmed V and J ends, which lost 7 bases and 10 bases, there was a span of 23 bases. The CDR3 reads CSGGTGAVLREQFF. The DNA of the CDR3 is TGCAGCGGAGGGACGGGAGCCGTTCTGAGAGAGCAGTTCTTC.

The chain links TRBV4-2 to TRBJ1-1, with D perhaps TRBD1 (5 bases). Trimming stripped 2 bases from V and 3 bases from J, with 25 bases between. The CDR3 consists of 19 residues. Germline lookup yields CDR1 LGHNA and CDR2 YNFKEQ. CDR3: CASSQKLTAGPRTDTEAFF. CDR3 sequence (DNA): TGTGCCAGCAGCCAAAAGTTAACCGCGGGACCGCGTACAGACACTGAAGCTTTCTTT.

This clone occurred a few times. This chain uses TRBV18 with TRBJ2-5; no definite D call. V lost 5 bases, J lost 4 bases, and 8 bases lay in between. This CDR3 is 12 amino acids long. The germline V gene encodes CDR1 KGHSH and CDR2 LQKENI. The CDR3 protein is CASSVGRETQYF. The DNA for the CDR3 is TGTGCCAGCTCAGTCGGTCGAGAGACCCAGTACTTC.

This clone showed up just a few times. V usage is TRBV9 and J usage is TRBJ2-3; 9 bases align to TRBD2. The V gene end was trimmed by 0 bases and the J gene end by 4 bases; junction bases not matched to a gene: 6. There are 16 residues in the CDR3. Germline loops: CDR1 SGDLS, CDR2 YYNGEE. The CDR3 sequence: CASSVDQREASDTQYF. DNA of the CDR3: TGTGCCAGCAGCGTAGACCAGCGGGAGGCCTCAGATACGCAGTATTTT.

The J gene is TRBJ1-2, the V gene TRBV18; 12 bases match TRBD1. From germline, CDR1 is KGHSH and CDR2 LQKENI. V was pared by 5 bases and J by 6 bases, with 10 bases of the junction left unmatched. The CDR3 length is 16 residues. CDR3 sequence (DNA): TGTGCCAGCTCAGAACGTTCCGGGACAGGGGGCAATGGCTACACCTTC. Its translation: CASSERSGTGGNGYTF.

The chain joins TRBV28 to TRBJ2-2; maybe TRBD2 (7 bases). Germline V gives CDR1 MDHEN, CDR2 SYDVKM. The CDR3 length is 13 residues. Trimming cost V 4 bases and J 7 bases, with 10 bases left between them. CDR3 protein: CASSWGGGGELFF. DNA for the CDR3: TGTGCCAGCAGTTGGGGGGGCGGCGGGGAGCTGTTTTTT.

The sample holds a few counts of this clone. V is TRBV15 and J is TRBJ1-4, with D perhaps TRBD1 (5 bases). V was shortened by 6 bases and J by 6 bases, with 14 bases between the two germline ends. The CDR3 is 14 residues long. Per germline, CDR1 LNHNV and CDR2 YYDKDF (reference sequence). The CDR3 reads CATRPTPGDEKLFF. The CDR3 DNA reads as TGTGCCACCAGGCCAACCCCGGGGGATGAAAAACTGTTTTTT.

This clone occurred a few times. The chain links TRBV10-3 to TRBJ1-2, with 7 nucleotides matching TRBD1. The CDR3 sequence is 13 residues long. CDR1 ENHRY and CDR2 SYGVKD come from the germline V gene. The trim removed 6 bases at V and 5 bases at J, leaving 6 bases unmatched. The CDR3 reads CAIRTGDLYGYTF. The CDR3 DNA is TGTGCCATCAGAACAGGGGACTTATATGGCTACACCTTC.

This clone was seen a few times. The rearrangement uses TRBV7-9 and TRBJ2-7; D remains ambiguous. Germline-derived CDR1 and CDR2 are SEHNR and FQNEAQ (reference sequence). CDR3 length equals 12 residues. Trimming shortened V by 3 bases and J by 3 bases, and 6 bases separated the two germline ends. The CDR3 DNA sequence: TGTGCCAGCAGCTTTACGGTCTACGAGCAGTACTTC. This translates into CASSFTVYEQYF. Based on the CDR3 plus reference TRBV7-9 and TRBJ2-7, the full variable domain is DTGVSQNPRHKITKRGQNVTFRCDPISEHNRLYWYRQTLGQGPEFLTYFQNEAQLEKSRLLSDRFSAERPKGSFSTLEIQRTEQGDSAMYLCASSFTVYEQYFGPGTRLTVT.

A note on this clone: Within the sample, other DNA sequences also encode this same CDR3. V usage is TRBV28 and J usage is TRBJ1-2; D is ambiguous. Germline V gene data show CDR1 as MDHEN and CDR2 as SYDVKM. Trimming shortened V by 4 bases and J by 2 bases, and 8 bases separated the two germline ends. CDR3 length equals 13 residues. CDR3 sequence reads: CASSSGQNYGYTF. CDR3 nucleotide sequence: TGTGCCAGCAGTTCTGGCCAGAACTATGGCTACACCTTC.

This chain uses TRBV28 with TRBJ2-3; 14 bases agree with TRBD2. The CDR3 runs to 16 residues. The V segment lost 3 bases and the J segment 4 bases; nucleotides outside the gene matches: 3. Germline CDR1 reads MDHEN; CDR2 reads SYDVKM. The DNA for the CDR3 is TGTGCCAGCAGTTTCTGGACTAGCGGGAGGTCAGATACGCAGTATTTT. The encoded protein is CASSFWTSGRSDTQYF.

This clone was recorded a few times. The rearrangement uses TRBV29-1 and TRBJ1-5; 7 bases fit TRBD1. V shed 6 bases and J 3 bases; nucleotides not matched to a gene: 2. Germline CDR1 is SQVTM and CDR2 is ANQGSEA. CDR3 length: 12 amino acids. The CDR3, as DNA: TGCAGCGTCGGACAGGCCAATCAGCCCCAGCATTTT. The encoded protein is CSVGQANQPQHF.